Listed below are T cell receptor beta chains from one sample, sequenced in a study of T cell responses to AZD1222 COVID-19 vaccine. The table came from immunoSEQ multiplex PCR; TCRdb's copy has only in-frame clones and leaves some out. This sample has 98,000 or so clones, with 85% to 90% found just once. Specimen: peripheral blood, collected on day 0 of AZD1222 vaccination. The receptors come from an adult in good health. Each CDR3 is given with its conserved first and last residue.

CDR3 protein: CASSLVTGANYGYTF
J gene: TRBJ1-2
V gene: TRBV5-1

CDR3 protein: CASRTGTGTDTQYF
J gene: TRBJ2-3
V gene: TRBV2

CDR3 protein: CASSHYSAGYYGYTF
J gene: TRBJ1-2
V gene: TRBV14

CDR3 protein: CASRGDYSNQPQHF
J gene: TRBJ1-5
V gene: TRBV2

CDR3 protein: CAISETTGTGGSIQYF
J gene: TRBJ2-4
V gene: TRBV10-3

CDR3 protein: CASSDRAGITDTQYF
J gene: TRBJ2-3
V gene: TRBV2

CDR3 protein: CASKGAPNTGELFF
J gene: TRBJ2-2
V gene: TRBV19

CDR3 protein: CASSGTGTTNEKLFF
J gene: TRBJ1-4
V gene: TRBV5-1

CDR3 protein: CASSQGGNLYEQYF
J gene: TRBJ2-7
V gene: TRBV3-1/TRBV3-2

CDR3 protein: CASSYSEGASPGANVLTF
J gene: TRBJ2-6
V gene: TRBV6-2/TRBV6-3

CDR3 protein: CASSKIVGAPGEQFF
J gene: TRBJ2-1
V gene: TRBV21-1

CDR3 protein: CASSYQLAGVTGELFF
J gene: TRBJ2-2
V gene: TRBV18

CDR3 protein: CATSDLANEQFF
J gene: TRBJ2-1
V gene: TRBV24-1

CDR3 protein: CASSNDRDQGGEAFF
J gene: TRBJ1-1
V gene: TRBV19

CDR3 protein: CASRFSGAITDTQYF
J gene: TRBJ2-3
V gene: TRBV5-4

CDR3 protein: CASSYGTGKNSPLHF
J gene: TRBJ1-6
V gene: TRBV6-2/TRBV6-3

CDR3 protein: CAWLLLAGAAAEQFF
J gene: TRBJ2-1
V gene: TRBV30

CDR3 protein: CASSYSIHQARGTGELFF
J gene: TRBJ2-2
V gene: TRBV6-2/TRBV6-3

CDR3 protein: CASTLVSQGGTDTQYF
J gene: TRBJ2-3
V gene: TRBV7-9

CDR3 protein: CASAGETQYF
J gene: TRBJ2-5
V gene: TRBV10-1

CDR3 protein: CASRPKTSGIYEQYF
J gene: TRBJ2-7
V gene: TRBV7-9

CDR3 protein: CATVPGTGSNDHGYTF
J gene: TRBJ1-2
V gene: TRBV11-2

CDR3 protein: CASSLGQGYNNQPQHF
J gene: TRBJ1-5
V gene: TRBV5-8

CDR3 protein: CASSETWRGSTEAFF
J gene: TRBJ1-1
V gene: TRBV14

CDR3 protein: CASSDSRQRGETEAFF
J gene: TRBJ1-1
V gene: TRBV6-2/TRBV6-3

CDR3 protein: CASSDLGPRTGGVLNYEQYF
J gene: TRBJ2-7
V gene: TRBV6-4

CDR3 protein: CASSQNPGQGAYEQYF
J gene: TRBJ2-7
V gene: TRBV7-3

CDR3 protein: CASSIIPTGFTGELFF
J gene: TRBJ2-2
V gene: TRBV7-3

CDR3 protein: CATSDGDRGSEKLFF
J gene: TRBJ1-4
V gene: TRBV24-1